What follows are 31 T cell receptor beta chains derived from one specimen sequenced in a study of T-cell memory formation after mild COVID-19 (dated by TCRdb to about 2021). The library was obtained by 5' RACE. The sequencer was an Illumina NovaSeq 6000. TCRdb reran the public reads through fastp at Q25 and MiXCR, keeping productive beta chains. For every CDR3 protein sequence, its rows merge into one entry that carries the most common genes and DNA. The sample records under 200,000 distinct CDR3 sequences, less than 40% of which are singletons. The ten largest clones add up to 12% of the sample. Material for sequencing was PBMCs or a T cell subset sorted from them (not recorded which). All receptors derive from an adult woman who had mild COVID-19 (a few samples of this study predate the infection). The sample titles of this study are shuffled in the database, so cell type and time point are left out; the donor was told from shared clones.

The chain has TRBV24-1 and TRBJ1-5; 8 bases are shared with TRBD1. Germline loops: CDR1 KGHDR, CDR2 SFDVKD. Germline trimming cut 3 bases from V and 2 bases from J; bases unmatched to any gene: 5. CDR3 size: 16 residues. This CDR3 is CATSDRRGQGNQPQHF. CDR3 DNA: TGTGCCACCAGTGATCGGCGGGGACAGGGCAATCAGCCCCAGCATTTT.

CDR3 bases: TGTGCCAGCAGTGCCGGGGTCTGGGCAGCAGATACGCAGTATTTT. Translation gives CASSAGVWAADTQYF. The chain links TRBV27 to TRBJ2-3; a weak D match, TRBD2 (5 bases). The CDR3 totals 15 residues. V dropped 5 bases and J dropped 4 bases, with 16 bases sitting between them. The germline CDR1 and CDR2 sequences are MNHEY and SMNVEV (reference sequence).

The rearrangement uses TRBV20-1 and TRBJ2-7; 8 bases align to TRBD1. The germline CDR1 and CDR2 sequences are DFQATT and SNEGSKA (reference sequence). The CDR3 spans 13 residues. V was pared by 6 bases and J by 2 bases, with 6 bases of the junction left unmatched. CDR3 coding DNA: TGCAGTGCCTGGACAGGGCTAACCTACGAGCAGTACTTC. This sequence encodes CSAWTGLTYEQYF.

CDR3 in amino acids: CATSDPGLAGTSTDTQYF. The CDR3 DNA reads as TGTGCCACCAGTGATCCGGGACTAGCGGGGACTAGCACAGATACGCAGTATTTT. The V and J genes are TRBV24-1 and TRBJ2-3; 13 bases are shared with TRBD2. The CDR3 totals 18 residues. Germline V gene sequence: CDR1 KGHDR, CDR2 SFDVKD. The J segment lost 0 bases and the V segment lost 3 bases, leaving 5 bases of the junction unmatched.

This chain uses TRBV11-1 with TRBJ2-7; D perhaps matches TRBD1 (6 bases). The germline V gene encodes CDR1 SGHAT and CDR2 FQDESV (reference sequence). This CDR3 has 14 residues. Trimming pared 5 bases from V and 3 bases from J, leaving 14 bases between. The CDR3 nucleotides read TGTGCCAGCAGCCGAGGGCGGACAGTCTACGAGCAGTACTTC. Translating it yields CASSRGRTVYEQYF.

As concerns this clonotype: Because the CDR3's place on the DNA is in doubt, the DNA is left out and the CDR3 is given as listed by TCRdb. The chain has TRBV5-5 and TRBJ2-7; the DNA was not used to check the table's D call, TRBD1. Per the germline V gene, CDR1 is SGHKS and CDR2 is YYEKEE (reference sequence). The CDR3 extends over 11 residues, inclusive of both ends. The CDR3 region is CASSLFGQGNF.

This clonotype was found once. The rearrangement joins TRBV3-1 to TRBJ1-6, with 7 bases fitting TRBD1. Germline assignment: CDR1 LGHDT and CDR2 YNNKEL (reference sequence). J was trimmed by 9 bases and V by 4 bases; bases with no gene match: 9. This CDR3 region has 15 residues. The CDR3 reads CASSLDQGGGSPLHF. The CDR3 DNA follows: TGTGCCAGCAGCCTCGACCAGGGGGGAGGTTCACCCCTCCACTTT. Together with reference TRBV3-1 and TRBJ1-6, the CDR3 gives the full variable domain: DTAVSQTPKYLVTQMGNDKSIKCEQNLGHDTMYWYKQDSKKFLKIMFSYNNKELIINETVPNRFSPKSPDKAHLNLHINSLELGDSAVYFCASSLDQGGGSPLHFGNGTRLTVT.

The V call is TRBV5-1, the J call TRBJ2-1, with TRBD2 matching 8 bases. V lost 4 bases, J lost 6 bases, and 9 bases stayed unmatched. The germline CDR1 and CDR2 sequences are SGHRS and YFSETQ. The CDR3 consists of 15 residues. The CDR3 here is CASSLGTRGGNEQFF. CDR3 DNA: TGCGCCAGCAGCCTAGGGACTAGGGGAGGCAATGAGCAGTTCTTC.

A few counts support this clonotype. The CDR3 protein is CASSQDTTQYNEQFF. CDR3 sequence (DNA): TGCGCCAGCAGCCAAGATACTACGCAATACAATGAGCAGTTCTTC. This chain joins TRBV4-3 and TRBJ2-1; no clear D. Germline V gives CDR1 LGHNA, CDR2 YSLEER. V shed 0 bases and J shed 4 bases, with 10 bases lying between them. The CDR3 length is 15 residues.

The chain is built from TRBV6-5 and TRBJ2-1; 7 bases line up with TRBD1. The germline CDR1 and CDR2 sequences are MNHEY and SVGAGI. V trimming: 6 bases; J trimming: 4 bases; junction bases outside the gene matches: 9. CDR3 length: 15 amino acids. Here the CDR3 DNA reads TGTGCCAGCAGCCGCCGGGACAGACCATACAATGAGCAGTTCTTC. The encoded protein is CASSRRDRPYNEQFF.

This CDR3 reads CAWSVLRQGAWVTEAFF. DNA of the CDR3: TGTGCCTGGAGTGTTCTAAGACAGGGAGCATGGGTGACTGAAGCTTTCTTT. The chain joins TRBV30 to TRBJ1-1, with TRBD1 identical over 7 bases. Per germline, CDR1 GTSNPN and CDR2 SVGIG (reference sequence). V lost 0 bases, J lost 5 bases, and 15 bases stayed unmatched. This CDR3 comprises 17 residues.

The CDR3 protein is CASSLSSSLEQYF. CDR3 bases: TGTGCCAGCAGCTTATCGTCTAGCCTCGAGCAGTACTTC. The V call is TRBV7-9, the J call TRBJ2-7; possible D gene TRBD2, 5 bases. CDR3 length: 13 amino acids. CDR1 SEHNR and CDR2 FQNEAQ come from the germline V gene (reference sequence). The V end was cut by 2 bases, the J end by 6 bases, with 11 bases between.

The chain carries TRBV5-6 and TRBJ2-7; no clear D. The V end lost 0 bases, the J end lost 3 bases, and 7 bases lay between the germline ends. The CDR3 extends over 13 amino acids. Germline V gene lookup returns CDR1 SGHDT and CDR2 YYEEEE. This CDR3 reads CASSLGGHYEQYF. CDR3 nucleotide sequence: TGTGCCAGCAGCTTGGGAGGTCACTACGAGCAGTACTTC. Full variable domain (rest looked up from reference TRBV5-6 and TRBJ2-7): DAGVTQSPTHLIKTRGQQVTLRCSPKSGHDTVSWYQQALGQGPQFIFQYYEEEERQRGNFPDRFSGHQFPNYSSELNVNALLLGDSALYLCASSLGGHYEQYFGPGTRLTVT.

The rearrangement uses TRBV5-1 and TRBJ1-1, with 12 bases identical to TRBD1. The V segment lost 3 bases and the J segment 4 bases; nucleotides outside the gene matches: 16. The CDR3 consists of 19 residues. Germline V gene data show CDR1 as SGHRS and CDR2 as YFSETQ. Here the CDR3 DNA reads TGCGCCAGCAGCTCTCATCAAGGGACAGGGGGCCTGTTTGGCACTGAAGCTTTCTTT. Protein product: CASSSHQGTGGLFGTEAFF.

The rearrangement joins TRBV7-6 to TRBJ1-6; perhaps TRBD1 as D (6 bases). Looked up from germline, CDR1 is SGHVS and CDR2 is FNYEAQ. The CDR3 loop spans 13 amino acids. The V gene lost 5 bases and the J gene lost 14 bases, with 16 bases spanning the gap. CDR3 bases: TGTGCCAGCAGCCCCTCCCGGGACATATCCCTCCACTTT. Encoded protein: CASSPSRDISLHF.

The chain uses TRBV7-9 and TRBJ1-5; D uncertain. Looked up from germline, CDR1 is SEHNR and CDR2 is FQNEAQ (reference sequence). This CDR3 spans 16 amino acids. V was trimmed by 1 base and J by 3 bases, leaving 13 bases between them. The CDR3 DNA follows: TGTGCCAGCAGCTTAGGGAACCTCAATCTCAATCAGCCCCAGCATTTT. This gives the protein CASSLGNLNLNQPQHF. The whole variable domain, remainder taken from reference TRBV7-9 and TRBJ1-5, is DTGVSQNPRHKITKRGQNVTFRCDPISEHNRLYWYRQTLGQGPEFLTYFQNEAQLEKSRLLSDRFSAERPKGSFSTLEIQRTEQGDSAMYLCASSLGNLNLNQPQHFGDGTRLSIL.

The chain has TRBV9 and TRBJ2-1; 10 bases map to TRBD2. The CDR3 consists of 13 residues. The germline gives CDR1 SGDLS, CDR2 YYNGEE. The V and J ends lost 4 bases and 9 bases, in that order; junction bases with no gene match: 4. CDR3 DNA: TGTGCCAGCAGCAAGACTAGCGGGTTTGAGCAGTTCTTC. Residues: CASSKTSGFEQFF.

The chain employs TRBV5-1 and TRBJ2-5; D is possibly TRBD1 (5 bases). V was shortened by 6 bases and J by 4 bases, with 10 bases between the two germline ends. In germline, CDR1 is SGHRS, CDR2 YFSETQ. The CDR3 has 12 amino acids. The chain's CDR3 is CASNRGGETQYF. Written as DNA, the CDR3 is TGCGCCAGCAATAGGGGCGGAGAGACCCAGTACTTC. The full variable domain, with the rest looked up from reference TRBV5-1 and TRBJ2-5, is KAGVTQTPRYLIKTRGQQVTLSCSPISGHRSVSWYQQTPGQGLQFLFEYFSETQRNKGNFPGRFSGRQFSNSRSEMNVSTLELGDSALYLCASNRGGETQYFGPGTRLLVL.

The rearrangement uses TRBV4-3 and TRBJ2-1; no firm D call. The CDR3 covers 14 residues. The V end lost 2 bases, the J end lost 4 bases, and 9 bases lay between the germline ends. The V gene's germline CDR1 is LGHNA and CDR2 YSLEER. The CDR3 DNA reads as TGCGCCAGCAGCCAACAGGCCACATACAATGAGCAGTTCTTC. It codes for CASSQQATYNEQFF.

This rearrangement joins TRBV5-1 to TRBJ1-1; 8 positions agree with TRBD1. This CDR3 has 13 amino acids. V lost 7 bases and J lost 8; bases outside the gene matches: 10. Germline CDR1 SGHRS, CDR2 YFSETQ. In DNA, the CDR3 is TGCGCCAGCTCATCGGACAGGGCGAGGGAAGCTTTCTTT. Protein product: CASSSDRAREAFF.

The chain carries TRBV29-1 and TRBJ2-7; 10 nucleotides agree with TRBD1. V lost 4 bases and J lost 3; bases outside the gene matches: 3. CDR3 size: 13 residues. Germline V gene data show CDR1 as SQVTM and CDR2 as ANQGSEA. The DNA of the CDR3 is TGCAGCGTTGTAGGGACAGGGGTCTACGAGCAGTACTTC. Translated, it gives CSVVGTGVYEQYF.

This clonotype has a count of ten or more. The DNA for the CDR3 is TGCGCCAGCAGCCCTGGGACCCTCCAAGAGACCCAGTACTTC. Encoded protein: CASSPGTLQETQYF. V usage is TRBV4-3 and J usage is TRBJ2-5, with D perhaps TRBD1 or TRBD2 (5 bases each). This CDR3 contains 14 residues. Trimming cost V 4 bases and J 1 base, with 10 bases left between them. CDR1 is LGHNA, CDR2 YSLEER, per germline.

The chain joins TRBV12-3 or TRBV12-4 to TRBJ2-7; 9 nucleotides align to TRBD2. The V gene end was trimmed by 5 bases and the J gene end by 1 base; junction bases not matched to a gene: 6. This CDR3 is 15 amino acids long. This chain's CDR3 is CASSLSGGASYEQYF. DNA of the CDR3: TGTGCCAGCAGTCTTAGCGGGGGAGCTTCCTACGAGCAGTACTTC.

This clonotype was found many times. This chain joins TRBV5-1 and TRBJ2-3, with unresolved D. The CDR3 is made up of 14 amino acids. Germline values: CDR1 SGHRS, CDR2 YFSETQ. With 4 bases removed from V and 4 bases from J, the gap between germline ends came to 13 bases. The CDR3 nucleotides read TGCGCCAGCAGCCGAACAGCCGCAGCAGATACGCAGTATTTT. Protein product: CASSRTAAADTQYF. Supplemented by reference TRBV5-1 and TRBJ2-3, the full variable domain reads KAGVTQTPRYLIKTRGQQVTLSCSPISGHRSVSWYQQTPGQGLQFLFEYFSETQRNKGNFPGRFSGRQFSNSRSEMNVSTLELGDSALYLCASSRTAAADTQYFGPGTRLTVL.

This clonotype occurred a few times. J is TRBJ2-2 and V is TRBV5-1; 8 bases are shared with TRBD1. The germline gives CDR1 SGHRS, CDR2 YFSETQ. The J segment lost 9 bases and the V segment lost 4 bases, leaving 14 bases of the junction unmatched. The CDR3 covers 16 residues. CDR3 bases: TGCGCCAGCAGCGAGGACGGATCATGGACAGGGCGGGAGCTGTTTTTT. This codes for CASSEDGSWTGRELFF.

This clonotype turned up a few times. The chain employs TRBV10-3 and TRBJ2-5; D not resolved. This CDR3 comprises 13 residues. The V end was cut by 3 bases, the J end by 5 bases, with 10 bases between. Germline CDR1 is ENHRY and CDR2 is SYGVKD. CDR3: CAISEILYETQYF. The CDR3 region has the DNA TGTGCCATCAGTGAAATTCTGTATGAGACCCAGTACTTC.

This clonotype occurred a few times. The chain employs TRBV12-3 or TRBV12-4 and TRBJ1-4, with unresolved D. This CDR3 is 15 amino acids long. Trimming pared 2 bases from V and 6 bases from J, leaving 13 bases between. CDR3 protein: CASSLIGWEDEKLFF. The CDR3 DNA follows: TGTGCCAGCAGTTTAATAGGTTGGGAAGATGAAAAACTGTTTTTT.

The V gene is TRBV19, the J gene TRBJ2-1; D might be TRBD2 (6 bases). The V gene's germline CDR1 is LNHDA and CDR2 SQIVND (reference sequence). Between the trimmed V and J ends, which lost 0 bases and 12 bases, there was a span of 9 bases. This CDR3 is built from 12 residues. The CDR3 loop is CASSIEGGAQFF. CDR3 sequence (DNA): TGTGCCAGTAGTATAGAGGGCGGGGCGCAGTTCTTC. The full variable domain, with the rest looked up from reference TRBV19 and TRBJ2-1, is DGGITQSPKYLFRKEGQNVTLSCEQNLNHDAMYWYRQDPGQGLRLIYYSQIVNDFQKGDIAEGYSVSREKKESFPLTVTSAQKNPTAFYLCASSIEGGAQFFGPGTRLTVL.

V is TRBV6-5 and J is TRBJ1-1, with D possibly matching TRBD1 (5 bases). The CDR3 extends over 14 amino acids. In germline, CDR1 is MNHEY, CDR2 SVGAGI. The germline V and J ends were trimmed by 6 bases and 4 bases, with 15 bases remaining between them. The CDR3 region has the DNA TGTGCCAGCAGGTTGGACACCGCGGGCACTGAAGCTTTCTTT. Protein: CASRLDTAGTEAFF.

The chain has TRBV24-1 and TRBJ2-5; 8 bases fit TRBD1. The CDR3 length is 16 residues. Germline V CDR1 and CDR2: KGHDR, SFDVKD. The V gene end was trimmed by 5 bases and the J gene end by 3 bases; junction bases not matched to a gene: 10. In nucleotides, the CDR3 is TGTGCCACCAGTGGGGCAGGGGGCAGTTGGGAAGAGACCCAGTACTTC. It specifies CATSGAGGSWEETQYF.

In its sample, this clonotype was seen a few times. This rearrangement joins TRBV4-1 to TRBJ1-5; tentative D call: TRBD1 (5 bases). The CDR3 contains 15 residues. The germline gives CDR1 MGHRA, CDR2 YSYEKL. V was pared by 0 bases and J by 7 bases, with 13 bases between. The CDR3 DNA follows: TGCGCCAGCAGCCAAGATCGGGGGTGGGGACAGCCCCAGCATTTT. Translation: CASSQDRGWGQPQHF.